This T cell receptor beta chain was observed in a study of response to subunit inactivated influenza vaccine. Study-wide points: Each seasonal influenza vaccination, the authors suggested, recruits few new T cells.

Using its own MiXCR run on the RT-PCR reads, TCRdb lists one record per CDR3 protein. Found here are roughly 700,000 distinct CDR3 sequences, approximately 15% of them singletons; the top ten hold 6.5% to 8.5%. This clonotype was observed a handful of times. Antigen: not known. Per germline, CDR1 MDHEN and CDR2 SYDVKM. The ends were cut back, 7 bases at V and 8 bases at J, with 11 bases in the middle. The CDR3 totals 12 residues. The sequence was obtained from a man aged 50-60 years who received an inactivated influenza vaccine. This chain connects TRBV28 to TRBJ2-2; D is perhaps TRBD2 (5 bases). The source material was PBMCs from blood, sampled 14 to 15 days before vaccination. This CDR3 reads CASTRGLGELFF. In DNA, the CDR3 is TGTGCCAGCACCCGAGGGTTAGGGGAGCTGTTTTTT.